Following are 9 T cell receptor beta chains from one sample sequenced in a study of a mutant IDH1 vaccine in newly diagnosed glioma. Produced via immunoSEQ multiplex PCR; TCRdb's table is partial and in-frame only. The table has about 66,000 clones, roughly 85% seen once; the top ten hold 2.9%. Time point meaning: baseline, week 1 (first vaccination visit). Indicated treatment: pre-vaccination baseline after standard-of-care therapy. The sample in question was PBMCs, obtained from a glioma patient treated with radiotherapy, temozolomide or both. Receptors originate from a man aged 25 to 45 with glioma.

This clone was seen only once. The chain combines TRBV28 with TRBJ2-2; D remains unclear. CDR1 MDHEN and CDR2 SYDVKM come from the germline V gene. The V end was cut by 2 bases, the J end by 7 bases, with 8 bases between. The CDR3 is 13 amino acids. This CDR3 is CASSLLGIGELFF. For the CDR3, the DNA is TGTGCCAGCAGTTTACTAGGGATCGGGGAGCTGTTTTTT. The variable domain in full, completed from reference TRBV28 and TRBJ2-2, reads DVKVTQSSRYLVKRTGEKVFLECVQDMDHENMFWYRQDPGLGLRLIYFSYDVKMKEKGDIPEGYSVSREKKERFSLILESASTNQTSMYLCASSLLGIGELFFGEGSRLTVL.

The J gene is TRBJ1-4, the V gene TRBV11-2; no clear D gene. Deletions cut 4 bases from V and 8 bases from J, with 11 bases between. This CDR3 is built from 13 residues. The germline gives CDR1 SGHAT, CDR2 FQNNGV. The CDR3 bases are TGTGCCAGCAGCTCTCAAAGGGTGGAAAAACTGTTTTTT. Protein sequence: CASSSQRVEKLFF.

Details on this clone: Its ends do not fully match the called genes, so a read error is possible. The J gene is TRBJ1-2, the V gene TRBV7-9; 7 bases are a match to TRBD1. Germline V gene sequence: CDR1 SEHNR, CDR2 FQNEAQ (reference sequence). This CDR3 spans 12 amino acids. CDR3 sequence: CVSSSQQGSYTF. CDR3 nucleotides: TGTGTCAGCAGCTCTCAACAGGGGTCCTACACCTTC.

The chain is built from TRBV25-1 and TRBJ2-1, with D unresolved. In germline, CDR1 is MGHDK, CDR2 SYGVNS. V shed 5 bases and J shed 0 bases, with 8 bases lying between them. CDR3 size: 14 residues. The chain's CDR3 is CASSYRYSYNEQFF. In nucleotides, the CDR3 is TGTGCCAGCAGTTACAGATACTCCTACAATGAGCAGTTCTTC.

The chain has TRBV11-2 and TRBJ2-3, with D maybe TRBD1 (5 bases). The CDR3 extends over 18 amino acids. The V gene's germline CDR1 is SGHAT and CDR2 FQNNGV. V lost 1 base and J lost 5, with 22 bases in between. Written as DNA, the CDR3 is TGTGCCAGCAGCTTAGGATTCATGGGGCGCGGATTATTAGATACGCAGTATTTT. This gives the protein CASSLGFMGRGLLDTQYF.

This clone was observed once. The J gene is TRBJ2-3, the V gene TRBV6-4, with 8 bases fitting TRBD1. From germline, CDR1 is MRHNA and CDR2 SNTAGT. The CDR3 sequence is 14 residues long. V gave up 4 bases and J gave up 1 base; unmatched junction bases: 1. CDR3: CASSATGGTDTQYF. The CDR3 bases are TGTGCCAGCAGTGCGACAGGGGGCACAGATACGCAGTATTTT.

V usage is TRBV23-1 and J usage is TRBJ1-5; TRBD1 matches at 10 bases. TRBV23-1 is labeled an ORF, and its function is uncertain. The CDR3 contains 16 residues. The ends lost 2 bases at V and 7 bases at J; junction bases unmatched: 8. CDR3 region: CASSQTGTGVGQPQHF. The CDR3, as DNA: TGCGCCAGCAGTCAAACCGGGACAGGGGTTGGGCAGCCCCAGCATTTT.

The V and J genes are TRBV2 and TRBJ1-6; TRBD1 might be the D (6 bases). The CDR3 sequence is 15 residues long. CDR1 and CDR2 (germline): SNHLY, FYNNEI. V was trimmed by 2 bases and J by 5 bases, leaving 10 bases between them. In nucleotides, the CDR3 is TGTGCCAGCAGTGAAAGAGACAGGCATAATTCACCCCTCCACTTT. It translates to CASSERDRHNSPLHF. Looking up the rest from reference TRBV2 and TRBJ1-6 gives the full variable domain: EPEVTQTPSHQVTQMGQEVILRCVPISNHLYFYWYRQILGQKVEFLVSFYNNEISEKSEIFDDQFSVERPDGSNFTLKIRSTKLEDSAMYFCASSERDRHNSPLHFGNGTRLTVT.

This rearrangement joins TRBV19 to TRBJ1-2; D may be TRBD1 (5 bases). CDR1 is LNHDA and CDR2 is SQIVND in the germline V gene (reference sequence). The V end lost 6 bases, the J end lost 4 bases, and 18 bases lay between the germline ends. This CDR3 is built from 15 residues. The CDR3: CASRRLGLDIYGYTF. As DNA, the CDR3 is TGTGCCAGTAGGAGGCTGGGACTGGATATCTATGGCTACACCTTC. The variable domain in full, completed from reference TRBV19 and TRBJ1-2, reads DGGITQSPKYLFRKEGQNVTLSCEQNLNHDAMYWYRQDPGQGLRLIYYSQIVNDFQKGDIAEGYSVSREKKESFPLTVTSAQKNPTAFYLCASRRLGLDIYGYTFGSGTRLTVV.